These 6 T cell receptor beta chains originate from one sample sequenced in a study of cytomegalovirus exposure and HLA in healthy donors. Primers for the PCR totalled 60 Vbeta and 13 Jbeta. The method was immunoSEQ multiplex PCR; TCRdb's version includes in-frame clones alone and lacks a portion of them. The data hold 150,000 to 200,000 clones, with roughly 79% observed a single time. The sample consisted of PBMCs. Source of these receptors: a woman in her twenties or thirties in good health and CMV-seropositive.

This clone showed up just a few times. CDR3 in amino acids: CASSLVSGMTGANVLTF. In nucleotides, the CDR3 is TGTGCCAGCAGCTTAGTATCAGGGATGACTGGGGCCAACGTCCTGACTTTC. This chain uses TRBV7-9 with TRBJ2-6; possibly TRBD1 for D (5 bases). This CDR3 has 17 residues. Germline V gene data show CDR1 as SEHNR and CDR2 as FQNEAQ (reference sequence). Trimming pared 1 base from V and 2 bases from J, leaving 12 bases between.

The rearrangement links TRBV10-2 to TRBJ2-1; 8 bases fit TRBD2. J was trimmed by 7 bases and V by 8 bases; bases with no gene match: 10. The germline CDR1 and CDR2 sequences are WSHSY and SAAADI. The CDR3 extends over 14 amino acids. The CDR3 sequence: CASLPAGAGNEQFF. Written as DNA, the CDR3 is TGCGCCAGCCTCCCAGCGGGAGCAGGGAATGAGCAGTTCTTC.

V and J are TRBV7-2 and TRBJ2-2; tentative D call: TRBD1 (6 bases). The CDR3 totals 14 residues. Germline lookup yields CDR1 SGHTA and CDR2 FQGNSA. V lost 6 bases to trimming and J lost 4 bases, with 12 bases between them. Here the CDR3 reads CASSTGSGTGELFF. In DNA, the CDR3 is TGTGCCAGCAGTACAGGGTCAGGCACCGGGGAGCTGTTTTTT.

The gene calls are TRBV5-1 and TRBJ2-5, with a tentative D call TRBD2 (6 bases). CDR1 is SGHRS, CDR2 YFSETQ, per germline. Trimming left V 5 bases short and J 5 bases short, with 13 bases between. The CDR3 loop spans 13 amino acids. The CDR3 DNA is TGCGCCAGCAGTCGAGAGGGGAGGGAGACCCAGTACTTC. Translated, it gives CASSREGRETQYF.

The chain joins TRBV4-1 to TRBJ1-1; tentative D call: TRBD1 (5 bases). Per germline, CDR1 MGHRA and CDR2 YSYEKL. This CDR3 comprises 15 residues. The V end lost 4 bases, the J end lost 10 bases, and 22 bases lay between the germline ends. CDR3 residues: CASSLPLWTLRGAFF. The CDR3 DNA reads TGCGCCAGCAGCCTTCCCTTGTGGACCCTAAGGGGAGCTTTCTTT.

In its sample, this clone was seen a few times. The rearrangement uses TRBV7-2 and TRBJ1-2; the D is unclear. The CDR3 covers 14 residues. V lost 1 base and J lost 4, with 10 bases in between. CDR1 SGHTA and CDR2 FQGNSA come from the germline V gene. As DNA, the CDR3 is TGTGCCAGCAGCTTAGTGAGAGGGAGCTATGGCTACACCTTC. This codes for CASSLVRGSYGYTF.